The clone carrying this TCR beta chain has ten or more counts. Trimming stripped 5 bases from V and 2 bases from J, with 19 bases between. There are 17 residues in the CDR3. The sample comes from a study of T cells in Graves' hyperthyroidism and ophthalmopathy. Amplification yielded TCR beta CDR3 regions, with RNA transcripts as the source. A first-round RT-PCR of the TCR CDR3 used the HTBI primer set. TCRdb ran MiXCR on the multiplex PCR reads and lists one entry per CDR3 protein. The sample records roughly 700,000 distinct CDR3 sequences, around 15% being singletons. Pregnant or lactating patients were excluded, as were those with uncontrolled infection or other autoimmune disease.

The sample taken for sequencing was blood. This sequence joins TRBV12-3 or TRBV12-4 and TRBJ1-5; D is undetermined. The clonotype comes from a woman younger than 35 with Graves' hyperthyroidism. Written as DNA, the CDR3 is TGTGCCAGCAGTCATCGGGTGGCTTTGAGCCGCAATCAGCCCCAGCATTTT. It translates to CASSHRVALSRNQPQHF.